This passage covers 29 T cell receptor beta chains from one sample sequenced in a study of blood T cell repertoires in COVID-19. Some clones are missing from TCRdb's copy, which holds only in-frame ones; the method was immunoSEQ multiplex PCR. This sample has 200,000 to 250,000 clones; about 87% occur once, and the top ten carry about 2.5%. Specimen: peripheral blood. The receptor set was obtained from a man younger than 45 with COVID-19, enrolled during active disease.

J is TRBJ2-1 and V is TRBV7-9, with D tentatively TRBD2 (5 bases). This CDR3 comprises 15 residues. The V gene's germline CDR1 is SEHNR and CDR2 FQNEAQ (reference sequence). V was pared by 5 bases and J by 5 bases, with 16 bases between. CDR3 loop: CASSPRWRADNEQFF. The CDR3, as DNA: TGTGCCAGCAGCCCCCGCTGGCGGGCCGACAATGAGCAGTTCTTC.

The chain carries TRBV4-3 and TRBJ1-2, with a weak D call TRBD1 (5 bases). This CDR3 is built from 15 residues. Trimming took off 0 bases at V and 4 bases at J, with 12 bases between the two ends. Looked up from germline, CDR1 is LGHNA and CDR2 is YSLEER. The CDR3 nucleotides are TGCGCCAGCAGCCAAGATAATCGGGGGGGCTATGGCTACACCTTC. Encoded protein: CASSQDNRGGYGYTF.

The chain combines TRBV19 with TRBJ2-7, with a weak D call TRBD2 (5 bases). This CDR3 has 13 residues. The germline V gene encodes CDR1 LNHDA and CDR2 SQIVND (reference sequence). Trimming took off 1 base at V and 7 bases at J, with 11 bases between the two ends. The CDR3 loop reads CASSIGGLGEQYF. In DNA, the CDR3 is TGTGCCAGTAGTATAGGAGGGCTCGGGGAGCAGTACTTC.

The chain recombines TRBV6-5 with TRBJ2-7, with 8 nucleotides matching TRBD1. CDR3 size: 14 residues. From germline, CDR1 is MNHEY and CDR2 SVGAGI. V lost 8 bases and J lost 3; bases outside the gene matches: 9. As DNA, the CDR3 is TGTGCCAGCCGCCAGACAGGGGAATTCTACGAGCAGTACTTC. Protein sequence: CASRQTGEFYEQYF.

The rearrangement links TRBV19 to TRBJ1-2; TRBD1 aligns across 9 bases. The germline V gene has CDR1 LNHDA and CDR2 SQIVND (reference sequence). CDR3 length equals 15 residues. The ends lost 5 bases at V and 7 bases at J; junction bases unmatched: 11. CDR3 in amino acids: CASSRPDRGGRGYTF. The CDR3 nucleotides read TGTGCCAGTAGTCGCCCGGACAGGGGAGGGCGTGGCTACACCTTC.

V is TRBV16 and J is TRBJ1-2; 9 nucleotides match TRBD1. The CDR3 length is 14 residues. The trim removed 0 bases at V and 8 bases at J, leaving 4 bases unmatched. CDR1 and CDR2 from the germline V gene are KGHSY and FQNENV. DNA of the CDR3: TGTGCCAGCAGCCAATCCCGACAGGGGGAAGGCTACACCTTC. It codes for CASSQSRQGEGYTF.

This chain uses TRBV3-1 (or the pseudogene TRBV3-2) with TRBJ1-1, with unresolved D. The V gene lost 4 bases and the J gene lost 1 base, with 7 bases spanning the gap. The CDR3 consists of 13 residues. CDR1 LGHDT and CDR2 YNNKEL come from the germline V gene (reference sequence). The CDR3 spells CASSRSWNTEAFF. For the CDR3, the DNA is TGTGCCAGCAGCCGTTCTTGGAACACTGAAGCTTTCTTT.

The chain employs TRBV6-2 or TRBV6-3 and TRBJ1-1, with 7 bases lining up with TRBD1. The CDR3 length is 18 residues. V dropped 0 bases and J dropped 1; count of bases not matched to a gene: 11. Germline CDR1 reads MNHEY; CDR2 reads SVGEGT. CDR3 DNA sequence: TGTGCCAGCAGTTACTCGACGGGCAGGGGGTTGGAGAACACTGAAGCTTTCTTT. This translates into CASSYSTGRGLENTEAFF.

This sequence joins TRBV5-4 and TRBJ2-7; a weak D match, TRBD1 (7 bases). Trimming removed 4 bases from V and 2 bases from J, with 13 bases in between. The CDR3 loop spans 14 amino acids. CDR1 is SGHNT, CDR2 YYREEE, per germline (reference sequence). The CDR3 loop reads CASSAGQKTYEQYF. DNA for the CDR3: TGTGCCAGCAGCGCGGGACAGAAGACCTACGAGCAGTACTTC.

This clone was counted a single time. The chain uses TRBV7-2 and TRBJ1-2; 7 bases are a match to TRBD1. With 4 bases clipped from V and 8 bases from J, the junction kept 10 bases outside the gene matches. The CDR3 runs to 14 residues. Germline loops: CDR1 SGHTA, CDR2 FQGNSA. The CDR3 coding sequence is TGTGCCAGCAGCTCGTATTACAGGGGCGGCGGCTACACCTTC. It encodes CASSSYYRGGGYTF.

V is TRBV18 and J is TRBJ2-2; D gene ambiguous. The germline V gene has CDR1 KGHSH and CDR2 LQKENI. Trimming stripped 0 bases from V and 7 bases from J, with 12 bases between. The CDR3 runs to 15 residues. CDR3 region: CASSPPGGPSGELFF. As DNA, the CDR3 is TGTGCCAGCTCACCACCAGGTGGGCCGAGCGGGGAGCTGTTTTTT.

The genes are TRBV6-5 and TRBJ1-5; 10 bases are shared with TRBD1. Germline V gene data show CDR1 as MNHEY and CDR2 as SVGAGI. The V gene end was trimmed by 6 bases and the J gene end by 1 base; junction bases not matched to a gene: 3. The CDR3 extends over 15 amino acids. The CDR3 bases are TGTGCCAGCAGGGAGACAGGGGGCAGCAATCAGCCCCAGCATTTT. The encoded protein is CASRETGGSNQPQHF.

This clone was counted between two and nine times. V gene TRBV7-2 combines with J gene TRBJ1-2; D is ambiguous. The CDR3 runs to 15 residues. CDR1 is SGHTA and CDR2 is FQGNSA in the germline V gene. V lost 3 bases and J 2 bases, leaving 13 bases between the germline ends. CDR3 sequence (DNA): TGTGCCAGCAGCTTTTTTACCGGGTCCAACTATGGCTACACCTTC. Its protein is CASSFFTGSNYGYTF. The full variable domain, rest sourced from reference TRBV7-2 and TRBJ1-2, is GAGVSQSPSNKVTEKGKDVELRCDPISGHTALYWYRQSLGQGLEFLIYFQGNSAPDKSGLPSDRFSAERTGGSVSTLTIQRTQQEDSAVYLCASSFFTGSNYGYTFGSGTRLTVV.

The rearrangement uses TRBV7-2 and TRBJ2-1, with 9 bases that match TRBD2. Germline assignment: CDR1 SGHTA and CDR2 FQGNSA. The CDR3 covers 19 residues. Unmatched junction bases numbered 14, after V lost 5 bases and J lost 0 bases. CDR3 region: CASSRPGDSGRTSYNEQFF. In DNA, the CDR3 is TGTGCCAGCAGCAGACCCGGCGATAGCGGGAGAACCTCCTACAATGAGCAGTTCTTC. Full variable domain (rest looked up from reference TRBV7-2 and TRBJ2-1): GAGVSQSPSNKVTEKGKDVELRCDPISGHTALYWYRQSLGQGLEFLIYFQGNSAPDKSGLPSDRFSAERTGGSVSTLTIQRTQQEDSAVYLCASSRPGDSGRTSYNEQFFGPGTRLTVL.

CDR3 DNA: TGTGCCAGCAGCCTTGACAGGGACAATTCACCCCTCCACTTT. It translates to CASSLDRDNSPLHF. V usage is TRBV6-4 and J usage is TRBJ1-6; 7 positions agree with TRBD1. The germline gives CDR1 MRHNA, CDR2 SNTAGT. The CDR3 totals 14 residues. Germline trimming cut 6 bases from V and 7 bases from J; bases unmatched to any gene: 6.

The rearrangement joins TRBV19 to TRBJ2-1, with D maybe TRBD2 (5 bases). The CDR3 spans 15 residues. The V gene's germline CDR1 is LNHDA and CDR2 SQIVND (reference sequence). The germline V and J ends were trimmed by 4 bases and 3 bases, with 13 bases remaining between them. CDR3 nucleotide sequence: TGTGCCAGTAGTACTGGTGGAGGAATCTACAATGAGCAGTTCTTC. This encodes CASSTGGGIYNEQFF.

The chain employs TRBV13 and TRBJ2-1; a possible D gene is TRBD2 (7 bases). Germline values: CDR1 PRHDT, CDR2 FYEKMQ (reference sequence). The CDR3 extends over 15 amino acids. V dropped 5 bases and J dropped 2 bases, with 13 bases sitting between them. The CDR3 protein is CASSLGGPAYNEQFF. The CDR3 DNA is TGTGCCAGCAGCCTCGGGGGGCCAGCCTACAATGAGCAGTTCTTC.

The rearrangement joins TRBV21-1 to TRBJ1-5. TRBV21-1 is classified as a pseudogene. This CDR3 region has 15 residues. The CDR3 here is CASSKDEGCHQPQHF. The CDR3 DNA reads as TGTGCCAGCAGCAAAGATGAGGGCTGTCATCAGCCCCAGCATTTT.

The gene calls are TRBV29-1 and TRBJ2-7; tentative D call: TRBD2 (6 bases). Trimming left V 3 bases short and J 4 bases short, with 10 bases between. The CDR3 consists of 12 residues. Germline V CDR1 and CDR2: SQVTM, ANQGSEA. CDR3 sequence (DNA): TGCAGCGTTGAGACTAGTTTGTACGAGCAGTACTTC. This codes for CSVETSLYEQYF.

The gene calls are TRBV7-9 and TRBJ1-4; 8 bases match TRBD1. V lost 6 bases and J lost 6; bases outside the gene matches: 6. This CDR3 region has 14 residues. Germline V lookup: CDR1 SEHNR, CDR2 FQNEAQ (reference sequence). The DNA for the CDR3 is TGTGCCAGCAGACGACAGGGGCGGGATGAAAAACTGTTTTTT. It is translated as CASRRQGRDEKLFF.

The chain employs TRBV28 and TRBJ2-5; 9 nucleotides agree with TRBD1. This CDR3 has 17 residues. Germline CDR1 MDHEN, CDR2 SYDVKM. V lost 5 bases to trimming and J lost 4 bases; unmatched junction nucleotides: 14. CDR3 loop: CASSGLGQGRKGETQYF. In DNA, the CDR3 is TGTGCCAGCAGTGGCCTTGGACAGGGGCGTAAGGGAGAGACCCAGTACTTC.

The chain joins TRBV5-1 to TRBJ1-6; 7 bases line up with TRBD1. CDR1 and CDR2 (germline): SGHRS, YFSETQ. V was clipped by 4 bases and J by 5 bases; unmatched bases: 6. The CDR3 loop spans 15 amino acids. Here the CDR3 DNA reads TGCGCCAGCAGCCGAAACAGGGGCGATAATTCACCCCTCCACTTT. Residues: CASSRNRGDNSPLHF. The entire variable domain, with the rest obtained from reference TRBV5-1 and TRBJ1-6, is as follows: KAGVTQTPRYLIKTRGQQVTLSCSPISGHRSVSWYQQTPGQGLQFLFEYFSETQRNKGNFPGRFSGRQFSNSRSEMNVSTLELGDSALYLCASSRNRGDNSPLHFGNGTRLTVT.

The chain employs TRBV4-3 and TRBJ2-7, with 7 bases lining up with TRBD2. After removal of 0 bases from V and 5 bases from J, the junction contained 10 bases not matched to a gene. Germline loops: CDR1 LGHNA, CDR2 YSLEER. The CDR3 covers 16 residues. The CDR3 nucleotides are TGCGCCAGCAGCCAAGATATGGTGGGAGGGCCAAACGAGCAGTACTTC. Residues: CASSQDMVGGPNEQYF.

This chain links TRBV9 with TRBJ2-1; a weak D match, TRBD1 (6 bases). The V gene lost 4 bases and the J gene lost 2 bases, with 13 bases spanning the gap. Germline V gene data show CDR1 as SGDLS and CDR2 as YYNGEE. The CDR3 is 15 amino acids. CDR3 region: CASSPQGTTYNEQFF. In nucleotides, the CDR3 is TGTGCCAGCAGCCCACAGGGCACTACCTACAATGAGCAGTTCTTC.

The J gene is TRBJ1-5, the V gene TRBV18; D remains ambiguous. CDR1 and CDR2 from the germline V gene are KGHSH and LQKENI. Trimming took off 5 bases at V and 5 bases at J, with 13 bases between the two ends. The CDR3 extends over 14 amino acids. This chain's CDR3 is CASSSGNSHQPQHF. The CDR3 nucleotides read TGTGCCAGCTCATCGGGGAATAGTCATCAGCCCCAGCATTTT.

V and J are TRBV5-5 and TRBJ2-3; 7 bases align to TRBD1. The J segment lost 1 base and the V segment lost 0 bases, leaving 11 bases of the junction unmatched. CDR1 and CDR2 from the germline V gene are SGHKS and YYEKEE (reference sequence). There are 18 residues in the CDR3. The CDR3 protein is CASSLETREDRGTDTQYF. CDR3 sequence (DNA): TGTGCCAGCAGCTTGGAAACTCGGGAAGACAGGGGCACAGATACGCAGTATTTT.

The rearrangement links TRBV9 to TRBJ2-7; D is possibly TRBD2 (6 bases). V was shortened by 0 bases and J by 0 bases, with 10 bases between the two germline ends. CDR3 length: 15 residues. Germline V CDR1 and CDR2: SGDLS, YYNGEE. The CDR3 nucleotides are TGTGCCAGCAGCGTAGATAGGGGAGGCTCCTACGAGCAGTACTTC. It specifies CASSVDRGGSYEQYF.

The chain employs TRBV7-9 and TRBJ1-6; D is undetermined. The CDR3 is made up of 16 amino acids. The V and J ends lost 3 bases and 0 bases respectively, with 9 bases between them. Germline CDR1 reads SEHNR; CDR2 reads FQNEAQ (reference sequence). The CDR3 region has the DNA TGTGCCAGCAGCTTCGGGAGGAGCTCCTATAATTCACCCCTCCACTTT. Amino acids: CASSFGRSSYNSPLHF.

The chain carries TRBV2 and TRBJ2-7; 10 bases are shared with TRBD2. CDR3 length equals 16 residues. Germline loops: CDR1 SNHLY, CDR2 FYNNEI. J was trimmed by 4 bases and V by 1 base; bases with no gene match: 7. The CDR3 nucleotides are TGTGCCAGCAGTGAAGGTCTAGCGGGAGTTAGATACGAGCAGTACTTC. Translation: CASSEGLAGVRYEQYF.